This passage covers 26 T cell receptor beta chains from one sample sequenced in a study of T cell changes during pregnancy in multiple sclerosis. Some clones are missing from TCRdb's copy, which holds only in-frame ones; the method was immunoSEQ multiplex PCR. This repertoire shows about 83,000 clones, about 95% found once; its top ten account for more than 0.95%. The specimen comprised peripheral blood, sampled in the second trimester of pregnancy. These receptors all come from a female donor with multiple sclerosis, enrolled in a pregnancy study.

Written as DNA, the CDR3 is TGTGCCAGCAGCGCCGGGACTAGGGGAAATGAGCAGTTCTTC. This encodes CASSAGTRGNEQFF. The chain uses TRBV9 and TRBJ2-1, with 8 bases that match TRBD2. CDR1 and CDR2 from the germline V gene are SGDLS and YYNGEE. The junction had 6 bases not matched to a gene; V was cut back by 3 bases and J by 7 bases. The CDR3 is 14 residues long.

V is TRBV5-1 and J is TRBJ2-1; the match to TRBD2 covers 14 bases. V lost 4 bases to trimming and J lost 8 bases; unmatched junction nucleotides: 14. Germline V gene sequence: CDR1 SGHRS, CDR2 YFSETQ. The CDR3 is 18 amino acids. The CDR3 spells CASSPWGGTSGSPDEQFF. CDR3 in DNA: TGCGCCAGCAGCCCGTGGGGGGGGACTAGCGGGAGTCCCGATGAGCAGTTCTTC.

This chain links TRBV7-2 with TRBJ1-5; possible D gene TRBD1, 6 bases. Trimming removed 5 bases from V and 0 bases from J, with 11 bases in between. Looked up from germline, CDR1 is SGHTA and CDR2 is FQGNSA. CDR3 length: 15 amino acids. The CDR3 region is CASSGQGHSNQPQHF. The CDR3 DNA sequence: TGTGCCAGCAGCGGGCAGGGGCATAGCAATCAGCCCCAGCATTTT.

This chain joins TRBV11-2 and TRBJ1-3; a weak D match, TRBD1 (5 bases). Trimming took off 3 bases at V and 6 bases at J, with 18 bases between the two ends. The CDR3 is 16 amino acids. From germline, CDR1 is SGHAT and CDR2 FQNNGV. The CDR3 sequence is CASSFYRRGMENTIYF. In DNA form, the CDR3 reads TGTGCCAGCAGCTTCTATAGGAGGGGTATGGAAAACACCATATATTTT.

The chain joins TRBV10-1 to TRBJ2-1; 8 bases agree with TRBD2. The germline gives CDR1 WNHNN, CDR2 SYGVQD (reference sequence). Unmatched junction bases numbered 18, after V lost 2 bases and J lost 6 bases. CDR3 length: 19 amino acids. The CDR3 loop reads CASSEGMAAGGDTGNEQFF. CDR3 coding DNA: TGCGCCAGCAGTGAGGGCATGGCGGCGGGAGGCGATACCGGCAATGAGCAGTTCTTC.

There are a few counts of this clone. This chain connects TRBV28 to TRBJ1-4, with 8 bases fitting TRBD1. CDR1 and CDR2 from the germline V gene are MDHEN and SYDVKM. V lost 2 bases and J lost 7; bases outside the gene matches: 9. The CDR3 covers 16 residues. The CDR3 DNA follows: TGTGCCAGCAGTTTACCCCGGACAGGGAGGTTTGAAAAACTGTTTTTT. This translates into CASSLPRTGRFEKLFF. Full variable domain (remainder filled in from reference TRBV28 and TRBJ1-4): DVKVTQSSRYLVKRTGEKVFLECVQDMDHENMFWYRQDPGLGLRLIYFSYDVKMKEKGDIPEGYSVSREKKERFSLILESASTNQTSMYLCASSLPRTGRFEKLFFGSGTQLSVL.

The chain joins TRBV30 to TRBJ1-1; TRBD1 might be the D (6 bases). The CDR3 is 12 residues long. V was trimmed by 4 bases and J by 4 bases, leaving 10 bases between them. Germline CDR1 is GTSNPN and CDR2 is SVGIG (reference sequence). The CDR3 DNA sequence: TGTGCCTGGAATAGGGACATCACTGAAGCTTTCTTT. Translating gives CAWNRDITEAFF.

V and J are TRBV4-2 and TRBJ2-7, with 7 bases fitting TRBD2. CDR1 LGHNA and CDR2 YNFKEQ come from the germline V gene. Trimming removed 0 bases from V and 2 bases from J; junction bases left unmatched: 4. The CDR3 covers 15 residues. The CDR3 DNA sequence: TGTGCCAGCAGCCAAGATCGGGAGGTAACCTACGAGCAGTACTTC. Amino acids: CASSQDREVTYEQYF.

V and J are TRBV5-5 and TRBJ1-1; D is uncertain. The CDR3 consists of 15 residues. Germline values: CDR1 SGHKS, CDR2 YYEKEE (reference sequence). Deletions cut 5 bases from V and 1 base from J, with 15 bases between. The CDR3 nucleotides are TGTGCCAGCAGTCCAACAGAACTGGCGAACACTGAAGCTTTCTTT. It encodes CASSPTELANTEAFF.

For the CDR3, the DNA is TGTGCCAGCAGGGTCGAATTGGGCGATGAGCAGTTCTTC. It encodes CASRVELGDEQFF. The gene calls are TRBV2 and TRBJ2-1; no clear D. V gave up 6 bases and J gave up 8 bases, with 14 bases separating them. CDR3 length: 13 residues. Germline values: CDR1 SNHLY, CDR2 FYNNEI.

This chain joins TRBV11-2 and TRBJ2-5; D remains unclear. V lost 0 bases, J lost 0 bases, and 8 bases lay in between. The CDR3 is 15 amino acids. Germline lookup yields CDR1 SGHAT and CDR2 FQNNGV. CDR3 DNA: TGTGCCAGCAGCTTAGAGGCAGGATACCAAGAGACCCAGTACTTC. Translated, it gives CASSLEAGYQETQYF.

This clone was found once. The chain recombines TRBV5-4 with TRBJ2-1; 8 bases align to TRBD2. The ends lost 3 bases at V and 10 bases at J; junction bases unmatched: 6. This CDR3 has 13 residues. CDR1 and CDR2 (germline): SGHNT, YYREEE (reference sequence). CDR3 DNA sequence: TGTGCCAGCAGCTCCCGCCCGGGAGGGGAGCAGTTCTTC. Translation gives CASSSRPGGEQFF. The full variable domain, in which reference TRBV5-4 and TRBJ2-1 provide the parts outside the CDR3, is ETGVTQSPTHLIKTRGQQVTLRCSSQSGHNTVSWYQQALGQGPQFIFQYYREEENGRGNFPPRFSGLQFPNYSSELNVNALELDDSALYLCASSSRPGGEQFFGPGTRLTVL.

V is TRBV7-9 and J is TRBJ2-7; TRBD1 matches 12 bases. This CDR3 has 14 residues. The germline V gene encodes CDR1 SEHNR and CDR2 FQNEAQ (reference sequence). With V trimmed by 5 bases and J by 6 bases, 5 bases remained unmatched. This CDR3 reads CASSLGTGGIEQYF. Here the CDR3 DNA reads TGTGCCAGCAGCCTAGGGACAGGGGGCATCGAGCAGTACTTC.

The rearrangement joins TRBV18 to TRBJ1-5; D may be TRBD1 (6 bases). This CDR3 is built from 16 residues. With 2 bases removed from V and 2 bases from J, the gap between germline ends came to 13 bases. The germline V gene has CDR1 KGHSH and CDR2 LQKENI. The CDR3 DNA sequence: TGTGCCAGCTCACCAATGGGGGCGGGAGGCAATCAGCCCCAGCATTTT. Protein: CASSPMGAGGNQPQHF.

The rearrangement joins TRBV6-1 to TRBJ1-5; D is ambiguous. Trimming stripped 5 bases from V and 5 bases from J, with 10 bases between. Looked up from germline, CDR1 is MNHNS and CDR2 is SASEGT. The CDR3 length is 13 residues. The CDR3: CASSSTFDQPQHF. The CDR3 nucleotides are TGTGCCAGCAGTAGTACATTCGATCAGCCCCAGCATTTT.

J is TRBJ2-7 and V is TRBV4-1; no reliable D call. The germline V gene has CDR1 MGHRA and CDR2 YSYEKL. The CDR3 is 14 residues long. V was cut by 1 base and J by 0 bases, with 7 bases left in between. Here the CDR3 reads CASSQGLGSYEQYF. CDR3 coding DNA: TGCGCCAGCAGCCAAGGACTTGGCTCCTACGAGCAGTACTTC.

The chain is built from TRBV13 and TRBJ1-1; D might be TRBD1 (5 bases). The CDR3 consists of 16 residues. Trimming removed 5 bases at V and 0 bases at J, with 16 bases between. Germline CDR1 is PRHDT and CDR2 is FYEKMQ (reference sequence). CDR3 protein: CASSARRQNMNTEAFF. Here the CDR3 DNA reads TGTGCCAGCAGCGCACGAAGACAGAACATGAACACTGAAGCTTTCTTT.

This chain connects TRBV2 to TRBJ2-7, with TRBD2 identical over 9 bases. The V gene's germline CDR1 is SNHLY and CDR2 FYNNEI. V trimming: 2 bases; J trimming: 3 bases; junction bases outside the gene matches: 14. This CDR3 has 18 residues. The DNA of the CDR3 is TGTGCCAGCAGTGAAAAGGGTAGCGGGAGATCACGGTACTACGAGCAGTACTTC. Amino acid sequence: CASSEKGSGRSRYYEQYF.

The V gene is TRBV7-3, the J gene TRBJ2-5; TRBD2 matches 12 bases. Germline lookup yields CDR1 SGHTA and CDR2 FQGTGA. The ends lost 2 bases at V and 9 bases at J; junction bases unmatched: 4. The CDR3 runs 14 residues. CDR3 loop: CASSLQASGGAQYF. The CDR3 nucleotides are TGTGCCAGCAGCTTACAGGCTAGCGGGGGGGCCCAGTACTTC.

The chain links TRBV7-8 to TRBJ2-5, with 7 bases identical to TRBD1. Unmatched junction bases numbered 10, after V lost 4 bases and J lost 5 bases. CDR3 length equals 15 residues. CDR1 is SGHVS and CDR2 is FQNEAQ in the germline V gene. CDR3 nucleotides: TGTGCCAGCAGCTCCCGGGACAGTGCTTGGGAGACCCAGTACTTC. It is translated as CASSSRDSAWETQYF.

This clone was picked up one time. This chain connects TRBV30 to TRBJ2-7, with 7 positions matching TRBD2. Unmatched junction bases numbered 12, after V lost 0 bases and J lost 1 base. The CDR3 loop spans 17 amino acids. Germline lookup yields CDR1 GTSNPN and CDR2 SVGIG (reference sequence). DNA of the CDR3: TGTGCCTGGAGTGTAACGGGATCGCGGGGGAAATCCTACGAGCAGTACTTC. It encodes CAWSVTGSRGKSYEQYF.

The chain carries TRBV7-9 and TRBJ1-3; 7 nucleotides align to TRBD1. J lost 3 bases, V lost 5 bases, and 13 bases had no gene match. The CDR3 covers 17 residues. The germline V gene encodes CDR1 SEHNR and CDR2 FQNEAQ (reference sequence). In nucleotides, the CDR3 is TGTGCCAGCAGCCCGCACGCCGGGACAGAGAATGGAAACACCATATATTTT. Translated: CASSPHAGTENGNTIYF.

The rearrangement links TRBV5-1 to TRBJ1-4; 7 nucleotides match TRBD1. In germline, CDR1 is SGHRS, CDR2 YFSETQ. The ends lost 2 bases at V and 4 bases at J; junction bases unmatched: 5. CDR3 length: 15 amino acids. CDR3 sequence: CASSLTGQINEKLFF. CDR3 coding DNA: TGCGCCAGCAGCTTAACGGGACAGATTAATGAAAAACTGTTTTTT.

The chain combines TRBV30 with TRBJ2-1, with TRBD2 identical over 8 bases. J gave up 10 bases and V 2 bases, and 16 bases lay outside the gene matches. The germline V gene encodes CDR1 GTSNPN and CDR2 SVGIG (reference sequence). The CDR3 contains 16 residues. The CDR3 is CAWSPPPSGRGGEQFF. In nucleotides, the CDR3 is TGTGCCTGGAGTCCCCCCCCCAGCGGGAGAGGGGGGGAGCAGTTCTTC.

The chain uses TRBV28 and TRBJ2-3; 7 bases are shared with TRBD2. The CDR3 is made up of 14 amino acids. V dropped 2 bases and J dropped 5; count of bases not matched to a gene: 4. The germline V gene encodes CDR1 MDHEN and CDR2 SYDVKM. CDR3 protein: CASSLGSSGDTQYF. The CDR3 DNA reads TGTGCCAGCAGTTTAGGATCTAGCGGAGATACGCAGTATTTT.

This sequence joins TRBV9 and TRBJ1-2; D gene unclear. This CDR3 comprises 13 residues. Trimming left V 4 bases short and J 4 bases short, with 11 bases between. Germline loops: CDR1 SGDLS, CDR2 YYNGEE. The CDR3 nucleotides are TGTGCCAGCAGCCTCGGGGAGGGCTATGGCTACACCTTC. Its protein is CASSLGEGYGYTF.